A single sample is the source of the 28 T cell receptor beta chains below, sequenced in a study of T cell clones after liver transplantation (dated by TCRdb to the late 2010s). Libraries were built with the immunoSEQ multiplex PCR assay. TCRdb carries this immuneACCESS record with in-frame sequences only. Its versions omit some clonotypes, under half of them owing to an unresolved V gene in the studies checked, with the rest unexplained. The sample table records under 85,000 clones; roughly 80% of these occur just once. 0.79% of the sample comes from the top ten. Source: CD4+ T cells from blood, taken 12 months after liver transplant. The receptors originated from a human patient who received a liver transplant. After a transplant, the donor of the graft may account for some T cells.

The chain carries TRBV19 and TRBJ1-5, with 10 bases fitting TRBD1. CDR1 and CDR2 from the germline V gene are LNHDA and SQIVND (reference sequence). Trimming at V came to 4 bases and at J to 0 bases, leaving 6 bases not matched to a gene. This CDR3 comprises 17 residues. CDR3 coding DNA: TGTGCCAGTAGTACACCGGGACAGGGGCTTAGCAATCAGCCCCAGCATTTT. This encodes CASSTPGQGLSNQPQHF.

This chain connects TRBV28 to TRBJ1-5, with 8 positions matching TRBD1. This CDR3 contains 15 residues. CDR1 is MDHEN and CDR2 is SYDVKM in the germline V gene. V was pared by 0 bases and J by 7 bases, with 5 bases of the junction left unmatched. The CDR3, as DNA: TGTGCCAGCAGTTTATGGGACAGGGTAGGACAGCCCCAGCATTTT. It yields the protein CASSLWDRVGQPQHF. Variable domain in full (rest from reference TRBV28 and TRBJ1-5): DVKVTQSSRYLVKRTGEKVFLECVQDMDHENMFWYRQDPGLGLRLIYFSYDVKMKEKGDIPEGYSVSREKKERFSLILESASTNQTSMYLCASSLWDRVGQPQHFGDGTRLSIL.

This clone was picked up a small number of times. The genes are TRBV27 and TRBJ1-1; TRBD1 aligns across 9 bases. The germline CDR1 and CDR2 sequences are MNHEY and SMNVEV (reference sequence). V lost 6 bases and J lost 1; bases outside the gene matches: 9. The CDR3 spans 16 residues. CDR3 coding DNA: TGTGCCAGCAGGGTGCTTCGGACAGGGGCGAACACTGAAGCTTTCTTT. Amino acids: CASRVLRTGANTEAFF.

V gene TRBV15 combines with J gene TRBJ2-1, with 14 bases fitting TRBD2. Germline V gene lookup returns CDR1 LNHNV and CDR2 YYDKDF (reference sequence). Trimming at V came to 3 bases and at J to 12 bases, leaving 10 bases not matched to a gene. The CDR3 length is 16 residues. The CDR3 spells CATSSEEGLAGVGQFF. The CDR3 DNA sequence: TGTGCCACCAGCAGCGAAGAGGGACTAGCGGGAGTGGGGCAGTTCTTC.

The J gene is TRBJ1-5, the V gene TRBV28; D is possibly TRBD1 (6 bases). The CDR3 runs to 13 residues. Germline V lookup: CDR1 MDHEN, CDR2 SYDVKM. Trimming pared 3 bases from V and 6 bases from J, leaving 9 bases between. For the CDR3, the DNA is TGTGCCAGCAGTTTGCGGGGGCTTCAGCCCCAGCATTTT. Translating gives CASSLRGLQPQHF. Full variable domain (outside the CDR3, taken from reference TRBV28 and TRBJ1-5): DVKVTQSSRYLVKRTGEKVFLECVQDMDHENMFWYRQDPGLGLRLIYFSYDVKMKEKGDIPEGYSVSREKKERFSLILESASTNQTSMYLCASSLRGLQPQHFGDGTRLSIL.

The rearrangement uses TRBV7-9 and TRBJ2-2; 7 positions match TRBD1. The CDR3 covers 13 residues. The J segment lost 1 base and the V segment lost 8 bases, leaving 1 base of the junction unmatched. Germline-derived CDR1 and CDR2 are SEHNR and FQNEAQ (reference sequence). Written as DNA, the CDR3 is TGTGCCAGCGGGGACAGGAACACCGGGGAGCTGTTTTTT. The encoded protein is CASGDRNTGELFF.

A single count supports this clone. V and J are TRBV18 and TRBJ2-7; D could derive from TRBD1 or TRBD2 (6 bases each). Germline-derived CDR1 and CDR2 are KGHSH and LQKENI. This CDR3 spans 16 amino acids. The ends were cut back, 1 base at V and 5 bases at J, with 18 bases in the middle. The CDR3 nucleotides read TGTGCCAGCTCACCACAAGGAGGGGGGAGTATCAACGAGCAGTACTTC. Translation gives CASSPQGGGSINEQYF.

The V and J genes are TRBV10-3 and TRBJ2-1, with D perhaps matching TRBD1 (5 bases). Germline V lookup: CDR1 ENHRY, CDR2 SYGVKD. The V and J ends lost 0 bases and 6 bases respectively, with 12 bases between them. The CDR3 is 15 amino acids. CDR3 protein: CAISESQGRGNEQFF. The DNA for the CDR3 is TGTGCCATCAGTGAGTCCCAGGGTCGAGGCAATGAGCAGTTCTTC.

The genes are TRBV6-7 and TRBJ2-7, with a possible D match to TRBD2 (5 bases). TRBV6-7 is designated an ORF whose function remains uncertain. The V end lost 0 bases, the J end lost 3 bases, and 12 bases lay between the germline ends. This CDR3 is built from 15 residues. Here the CDR3 reads CASSYSKERDYEQYF. The CDR3 coding sequence is TGTGCCAGCAGTTACTCGAAGGAGAGGGACTACGAGCAGTACTTC.

The sample holds a few counts of this clone. The chain uses TRBV9 and TRBJ1-1; 7 bases fit TRBD1. The V gene's germline CDR1 is SGDLS and CDR2 YYNGEE. The V gene end was trimmed by 2 bases and the J gene end by 7 bases; junction bases not matched to a gene: 5. This CDR3 comprises 13 residues. DNA of the CDR3: TGTGCCAGCAGCGTGCGACAGGGCGGTGAAGCTTTCTTT. Its protein is CASSVRQGGEAFF.

The chain links TRBV2 to TRBJ1-1; D is unresolved. Germline V gene lookup returns CDR1 SNHLY and CDR2 FYNNEI. CDR3 length equals 14 residues. V was cut by 6 bases and J by 2 bases, with 13 bases left in between. This chain's CDR3 is CASRRGTPNTEAFF. CDR3 nucleotide sequence: TGTGCCAGCAGACGAGGAACCCCTAACACTGAAGCTTTCTTT.

The chain uses TRBV2 and TRBJ2-1, with D perhaps TRBD1 (5 bases). Germline loops: CDR1 SNHLY, CDR2 FYNNEI. Trimming removed 4 bases from V and 6 bases from J, with 10 bases in between. CDR3 size: 13 residues. The CDR3 region has the DNA TGTGCCAGCAGTGTCGCTAGGGGCAATGAGCAGTTCTTC. Translation gives CASSVARGNEQFF. Filled out from reference TRBV2 and TRBJ2-1, the complete variable domain reads EPEVTQTPSHQVTQMGQEVILRCVPISNHLYFYWYRQILGQKVEFLVSFYNNEISEKSEIFDDQFSVERPDGSNFTLKIRSTKLEDSAMYFCASSVARGNEQFFGPGTRLTVL.

This chain uses TRBV2 with TRBJ2-5; D is possibly TRBD2 (6 bases). Deletions cut 3 bases from V and 2 bases from J, with 13 bases between. The V gene's germline CDR1 is SNHLY and CDR2 FYNNEI. CDR3 length: 15 amino acids. The CDR3 here is CASSEEGRQQETQYF. DNA of the CDR3: TGTGCCAGCAGTGAGGAGGGCAGGCAGCAAGAGACCCAGTACTTC.

V gene TRBV28 combines with J gene TRBJ1-1, with 7 bases identical to TRBD1. Per the germline V gene, CDR1 is MDHEN and CDR2 is SYDVKM. This CDR3 has 14 amino acids. The trim removed 6 bases at V and 6 bases at J, leaving 10 bases unmatched. For the CDR3, the DNA is TGTGCCAGCAGGATTAGACAGGGCTGGGCTGAAGCTTTCTTT. This encodes CASRIRQGWAEAFF.

This chain uses TRBV19 with TRBJ2-7; tentatively, D is TRBD1 (6 bases). CDR1 LNHDA and CDR2 SQIVND come from the germline V gene (reference sequence). This CDR3 spans 16 amino acids. V was trimmed by 5 bases and J by 0 bases, leaving 17 bases between them. The CDR3 coding sequence is TGTGCCAGTAGTCCTGGCAGGGGAAAGGTCTCCTACGAGCAGTACTTC. This codes for CASSPGRGKVSYEQYF.

The gene calls are TRBV27 and TRBJ1-2; D may be TRBD1 (5 bases). The CDR3 runs to 17 residues. Germline-derived CDR1 and CDR2 are MNHEY and SMNVEV (reference sequence). V was trimmed by 2 bases and J by 6 bases, leaving 22 bases between them. The CDR3: CASSLGGTLSLRHGYTF. The CDR3 region has the DNA TGTGCCAGCAGTTTAGGTGGGACTCTCTCCTTGCGGCATGGCTACACCTTC.

The chain links TRBV4-1 to TRBJ2-3; the D gene could be TRBD1 or TRBD2 (5 bases each). The CDR3 sequence is 13 residues long. Germline CDR1 and CDR2: MGHRA and YSYEKL. The V and J ends lost 3 bases and 6 bases respectively, with 10 bases between them. CDR3 DNA: TGCGCCAGCAGCCAGGCATGGGACGATACGCAGTATTTT. This encodes CASSQAWDDTQYF.

The rearrangement links TRBV21-1 to TRBJ1-3. TRBV21-1 is tagged as a pseudogene. This CDR3 contains 13 residues. The CDR3 sequence: CASRPNSGNTIYF. CDR3 DNA sequence: TGTGCCAGCCGACCGAACTCTGGAAACACCATATATTTT.

The V call is TRBV5-4, the J call TRBJ2-3, with 8 bases identical to TRBD1. Germline values: CDR1 SGHNT, CDR2 YYREEE (reference sequence). V lost 0 bases, J lost 2 bases, and 5 bases stayed unmatched. The CDR3 has 16 residues. The chain's CDR3 is CASSLAGGSITDTQYF. CDR3 coding DNA: TGTGCCAGCAGCTTGGCAGGGGGCAGTATCACAGATACGCAGTATTTT.

CDR3 bases: TGCGCCAGCAGCTTGGATTCTCGATCACAGTTCGAGCAGTACTTC. Translating it yields CASSLDSRSQFEQYF. The chain links TRBV5-1 to TRBJ2-7; D is ambiguous. Germline assignment: CDR1 SGHRS and CDR2 YFSETQ. The CDR3 is 15 amino acids. V was clipped by 0 bases and J by 6 bases, with 16 bases between them.

V gene TRBV6-4 combines with J gene TRBJ2-1, with D possibly being TRBD1 (5 bases). The germline V gene encodes CDR1 MRHNA and CDR2 SNTAGT. V was clipped by 4 bases and J by 3 bases, with 19 bases between them. CDR3 size: 17 residues. The CDR3 loop is CASSAAGSSSLYNEQFF. The CDR3 nucleotides read TGTGCCAGCAGTGCGGCAGGGTCCTCATCCCTCTACAATGAGCAGTTCTTC.

The rearrangement uses TRBV11-2 and TRBJ2-4; TRBD1 matches at 8 bases. Germline V CDR1 and CDR2: SGHAT, FQNNGV. V lost 1 base, J lost 9 bases, and 11 bases stayed unmatched. CDR3 length: 16 amino acids. The CDR3 bases are TGTGCCAGCAGCTTAGTTCCAGGGGGCCCGGTACGCATTCAGTACTTC. It codes for CASSLVPGGPVRIQYF.

Comments on this clone: Germline and junction disagree at one end, which may indicate a read error. J is TRBJ1-2 and V is TRBV18; TRBD1 agrees at 7 bases. This CDR3 is built from 15 residues. Germline V gene lookup returns CDR1 KGHSH and CDR2 LQKENI. In nucleotides, the CDR3 is TGTGCCAGCTCCCCACTTACTGACAGGGTATATGGCTACACCTTC. Protein product: CASSPLTDRVYGYTF.

The chain employs TRBV30 and TRBJ2-5; 7 nucleotides match TRBD2. CDR1 and CDR2 from the germline V gene are GTSNPN and SVGIG (reference sequence). This CDR3 has 14 residues. V dropped 8 bases and J dropped 5; count of bases not matched to a gene: 14. The CDR3 protein is CAVHFPGRRETQYF. The CDR3 DNA follows: TGTGCCGTCCACTTTCCCGGGAGGCGCGAGACCCAGTACTTC.

This clone has only a few counts. The gene calls are TRBV29-1 and TRBJ2-5, with a weak D call TRBD1 (6 bases). Germline V CDR1 and CDR2: SQVTM, ANQGSEA. Trimming removed 4 bases at V and 2 bases at J, with 11 bases between. This CDR3 comprises 13 residues. For the CDR3, the DNA is TGCAGCGTTGTTGAGAGGGGGCAAGAGACCCAGTACTTC. Translation gives CSVVERGQETQYF.

This rearrangement joins TRBV30 to TRBJ2-1; D possibly uses TRBD1 or TRBD2 (5 bases each). Trimming took 7 bases from V and 7 from J, leaving 17 bases between them. Germline V CDR1 and CDR2: GTSNPN, SVGIG (reference sequence). This CDR3 is built from 13 residues. CDR3 nucleotide sequence: TGTGCCTCCCGCGGTGTGGGGGAAAATGAGCAGTTCTTC. This encodes CASRGVGENEQFF.

The chain employs TRBV11-1 and TRBJ2-1, with D tentatively TRBD1 (5 bases). Trimming left V 5 bases short and J 4 bases short, with 15 bases between. The CDR3 has 15 amino acids. The V gene's germline CDR1 is SGHAT and CDR2 FQDESV (reference sequence). CDR3: CASSPRVRGYNEQFF. CDR3 DNA sequence: TGTGCCAGCAGCCCCCGGGTAAGGGGATACAATGAGCAGTTCTTC.

The rearrangement links TRBV5-4 to TRBJ1-2; no reliable D call. V lost 4 bases, J lost 3 bases, and 10 bases lay in between. The CDR3 spans 13 residues. CDR1 is SGHNT, CDR2 YYREEE, per germline (reference sequence). The CDR3 DNA is TGTGCCAGCAGCGAGGGCGCGGACTATGGCTACACCTTC. Its translation: CASSEGADYGYTF.